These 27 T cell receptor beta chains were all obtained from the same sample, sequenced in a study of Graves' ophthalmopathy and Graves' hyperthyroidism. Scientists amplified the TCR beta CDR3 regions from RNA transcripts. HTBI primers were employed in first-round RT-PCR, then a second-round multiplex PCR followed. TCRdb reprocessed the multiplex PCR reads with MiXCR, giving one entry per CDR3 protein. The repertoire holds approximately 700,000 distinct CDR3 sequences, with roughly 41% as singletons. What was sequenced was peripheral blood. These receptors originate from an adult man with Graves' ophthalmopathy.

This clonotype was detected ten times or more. The CDR3 loop reads CASSLADENQPQHF. Written as DNA, the CDR3 is TGTGCCAGCAGCTTAGCGGATGAGAATCAGCCCCAGCATTTT. The genes are TRBV7-8 and TRBJ1-5; D is uncertain. In germline, CDR1 is SGHVS, CDR2 FQNEAQ. V was shortened by 0 bases and J by 4 bases, with 7 bases between the two germline ends. The CDR3 spans 14 residues.

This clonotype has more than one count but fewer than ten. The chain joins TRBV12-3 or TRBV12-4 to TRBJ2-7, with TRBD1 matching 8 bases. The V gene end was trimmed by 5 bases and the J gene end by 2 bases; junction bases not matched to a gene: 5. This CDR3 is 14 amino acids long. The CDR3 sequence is CASSNGQGPYEQYF. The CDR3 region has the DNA TGTGCCAGCAGTAACGGACAGGGTCCCTACGAGCAGTACTTC.

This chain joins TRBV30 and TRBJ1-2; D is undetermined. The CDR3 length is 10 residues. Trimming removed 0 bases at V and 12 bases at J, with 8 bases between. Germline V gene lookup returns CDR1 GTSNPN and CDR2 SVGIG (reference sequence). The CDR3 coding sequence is TGTGCCTGGAGTGTAAACCGGGACACCTTC. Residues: CAWSVNRDTF.

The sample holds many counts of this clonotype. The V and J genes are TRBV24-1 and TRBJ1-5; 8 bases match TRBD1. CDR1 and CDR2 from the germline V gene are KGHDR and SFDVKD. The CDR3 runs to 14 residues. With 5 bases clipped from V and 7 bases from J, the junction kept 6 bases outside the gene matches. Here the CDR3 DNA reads TGTGCCACCAGTGCCGGACAGGGAGCGCAGCCCCAGCATTTT. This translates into CATSAGQGAQPQHF.

As DNA, the CDR3 is TGTGCCAACAGGTACACTGAAGCTTTCTTT. Amino acids: CANRYTEAFF. This sequence joins TRBV2 and TRBJ1-1, with TRBD1 as a possible D gene (5 bases). Trimming stripped 10 bases from V and 3 bases from J, with 6 bases between. Germline lookup yields CDR1 SNHLY and CDR2 FYNNEI. CDR3 length equals 10 residues. Filled out from reference TRBV2 and TRBJ1-1, the complete variable domain reads EPEVTQTPSHQVTQMGQEVILRCVPISNHLYFYWYRQILGQKVEFLVSFYNNEISEKSEIFDDQFSVERPDGSNFTLKIRSTKLEDSAMYFCANRYTEAFFGQGTRLTVV.

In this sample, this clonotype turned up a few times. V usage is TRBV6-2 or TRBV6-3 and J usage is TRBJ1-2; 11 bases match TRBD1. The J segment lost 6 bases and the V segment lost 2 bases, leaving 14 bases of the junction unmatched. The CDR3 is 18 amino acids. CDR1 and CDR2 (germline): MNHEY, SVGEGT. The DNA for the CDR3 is TGTGCCAGCAGTTACAGAGGGGACAGGGGGTGGGGCAGTGATGGCTACACCTTC. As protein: CASSYRGDRGWGSDGYTF.

In DNA form, the CDR3 reads TGTGCCAGTACCCCAATGGACTCCACGACCGGGGAGCTGTTTTTT. Translation: CASTPMDSTTGELFF. The chain couples TRBV19 to TRBJ2-2; D might be TRBD2 (5 bases). The CDR3 sequence is 15 residues long. Trimming took off 7 bases at V and 5 bases at J, with 17 bases between the two ends. The germline gives CDR1 LNHDA, CDR2 SQIVND (reference sequence).

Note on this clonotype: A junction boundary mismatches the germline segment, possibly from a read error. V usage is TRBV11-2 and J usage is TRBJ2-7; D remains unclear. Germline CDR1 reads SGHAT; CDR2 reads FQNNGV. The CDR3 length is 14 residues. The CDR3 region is CPSTSPRKVHEQYF. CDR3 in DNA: TGTCCCAGCACCTCCCCCCGAAAGGTCCACGAGCAGTACTTC. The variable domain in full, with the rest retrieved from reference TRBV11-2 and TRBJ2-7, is EAGVAQSPRYKIIEKRQSVAFWCNPISGHATLYWYQQILGQGPKLLIQFQNNGVVDDSQLPKDRFSAERLKGVDSTLKIQPAKLEDSAVYLCPSTSPRKVHEQYFGPGTRLTVT.

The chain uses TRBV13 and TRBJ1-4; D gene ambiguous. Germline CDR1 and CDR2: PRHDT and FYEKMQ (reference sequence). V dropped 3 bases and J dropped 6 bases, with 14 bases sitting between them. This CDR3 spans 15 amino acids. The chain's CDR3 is CASSFRIGGDEKLFF. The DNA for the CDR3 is TGTGCCAGCAGCTTTCGGATCGGCGGAGATGAAAAACTGTTTTTT.

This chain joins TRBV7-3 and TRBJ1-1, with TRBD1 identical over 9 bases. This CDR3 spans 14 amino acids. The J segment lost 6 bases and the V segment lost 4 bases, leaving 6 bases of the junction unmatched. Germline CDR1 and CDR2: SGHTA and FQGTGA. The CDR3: CASSSGTGFAEAFF. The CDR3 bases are TGTGCCAGCAGCTCCGGGACAGGGTTCGCTGAAGCTTTCTTT.

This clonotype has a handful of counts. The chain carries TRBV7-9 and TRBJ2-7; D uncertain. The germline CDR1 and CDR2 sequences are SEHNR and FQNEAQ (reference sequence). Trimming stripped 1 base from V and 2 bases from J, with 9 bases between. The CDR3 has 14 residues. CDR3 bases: TGTGCCAGCAGCTTAGGAACGGATGCCTACGAGCAGTACTTC. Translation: CASSLGTDAYEQYF.

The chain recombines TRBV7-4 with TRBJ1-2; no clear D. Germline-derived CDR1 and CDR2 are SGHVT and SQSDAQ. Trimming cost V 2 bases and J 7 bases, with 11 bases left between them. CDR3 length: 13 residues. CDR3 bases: TGTGCCAGCAGCTTAAAGTGGCAGAGTGGCTACACCTTC. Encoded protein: CASSLKWQSGYTF.

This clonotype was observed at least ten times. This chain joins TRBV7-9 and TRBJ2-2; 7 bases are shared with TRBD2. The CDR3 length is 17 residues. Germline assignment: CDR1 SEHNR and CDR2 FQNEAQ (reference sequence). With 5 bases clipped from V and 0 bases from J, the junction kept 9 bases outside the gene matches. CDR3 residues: CASSTRGAGTNTGELFF. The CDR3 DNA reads TGTGCCAGCAGCACGCGAGGAGCGGGGACGAACACCGGGGAGCTGTTTTTT.

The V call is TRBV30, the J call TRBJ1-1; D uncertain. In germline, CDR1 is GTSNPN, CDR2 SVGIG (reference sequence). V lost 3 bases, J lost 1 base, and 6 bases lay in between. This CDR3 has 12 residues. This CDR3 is CAWRAGNTEAFF. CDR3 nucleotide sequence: TGTGCCTGGAGAGCAGGGAACACTGAAGCTTTCTTT. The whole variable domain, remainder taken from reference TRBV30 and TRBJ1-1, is SQTIHQWPATLVQPVGSPLSLECTVEGTSNPNLYWYRQAAGRGLQLLFYSVGIGQISSEVPQNLSASRPQDRQFILSSKKLLLSDSGFYLCAWRAGNTEAFFGQGTRLTVV.

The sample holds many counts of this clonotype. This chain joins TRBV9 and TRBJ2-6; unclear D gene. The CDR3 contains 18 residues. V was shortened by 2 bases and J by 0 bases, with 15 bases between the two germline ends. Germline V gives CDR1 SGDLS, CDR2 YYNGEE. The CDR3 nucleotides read TGTGCCAGCAGCGTGACAAGGGCATACAACTCTGGGGCCAACGTCCTGACTTTC. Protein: CASSVTRAYNSGANVLTF.

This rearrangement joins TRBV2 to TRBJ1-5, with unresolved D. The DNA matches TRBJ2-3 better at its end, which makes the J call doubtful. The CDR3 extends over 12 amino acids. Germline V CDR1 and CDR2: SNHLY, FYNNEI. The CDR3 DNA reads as TGTGCCAGCAGTGAACAGGCAGATACGCAGTATTTT. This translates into CASSEQADTQYF.

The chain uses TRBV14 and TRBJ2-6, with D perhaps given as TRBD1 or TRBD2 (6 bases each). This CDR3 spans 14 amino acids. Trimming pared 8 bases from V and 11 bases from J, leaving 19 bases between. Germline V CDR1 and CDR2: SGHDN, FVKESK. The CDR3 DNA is TGTGCCAGCTCACCAGGGGCCGGCGGGGACGTCCTGACTTTC. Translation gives CASSPGAGGDVLTF.

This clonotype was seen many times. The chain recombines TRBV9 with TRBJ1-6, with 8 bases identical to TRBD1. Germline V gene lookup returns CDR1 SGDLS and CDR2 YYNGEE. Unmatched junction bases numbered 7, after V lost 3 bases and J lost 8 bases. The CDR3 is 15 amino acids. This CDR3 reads CASSETGVPHSPLHF. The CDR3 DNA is TGTGCCAGCAGCGAGACAGGGGTCCCTCATTCACCCCTCCACTTT.

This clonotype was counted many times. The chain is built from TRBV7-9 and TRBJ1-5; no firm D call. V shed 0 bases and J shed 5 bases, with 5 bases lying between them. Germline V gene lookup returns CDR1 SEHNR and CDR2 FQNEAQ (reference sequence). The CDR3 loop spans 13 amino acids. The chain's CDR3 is CASSLAPDQPQHF. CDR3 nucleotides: TGTGCCAGCAGCTTAGCCCCCGATCAGCCCCAGCATTTT.

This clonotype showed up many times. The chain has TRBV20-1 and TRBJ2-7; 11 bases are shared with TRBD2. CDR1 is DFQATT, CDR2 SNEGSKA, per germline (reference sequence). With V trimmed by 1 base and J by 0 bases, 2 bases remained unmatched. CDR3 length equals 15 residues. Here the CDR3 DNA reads TGCAGTGCTAGAGTTAGCGGGGGGGGCTCCTACGAGCAGTACTTC. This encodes CSARVSGGGSYEQYF.

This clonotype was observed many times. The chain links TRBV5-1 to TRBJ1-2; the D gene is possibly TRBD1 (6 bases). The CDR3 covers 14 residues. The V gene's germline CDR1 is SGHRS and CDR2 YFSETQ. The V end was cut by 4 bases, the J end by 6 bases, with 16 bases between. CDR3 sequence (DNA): TGCGCCAGCAGCAAAGAGACAGGTTCGGATGGCTACACCTTC. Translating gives CASSKETGSDGYTF.

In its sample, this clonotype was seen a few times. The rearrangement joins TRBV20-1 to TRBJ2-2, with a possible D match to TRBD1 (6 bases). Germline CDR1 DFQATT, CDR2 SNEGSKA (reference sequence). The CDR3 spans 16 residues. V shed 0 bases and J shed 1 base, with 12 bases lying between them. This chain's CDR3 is CSARDPGHRNTGELFF. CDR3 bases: TGCAGTGCTAGAGATCCGGGACACAGGAACACCGGGGAGCTGTTTTTT.

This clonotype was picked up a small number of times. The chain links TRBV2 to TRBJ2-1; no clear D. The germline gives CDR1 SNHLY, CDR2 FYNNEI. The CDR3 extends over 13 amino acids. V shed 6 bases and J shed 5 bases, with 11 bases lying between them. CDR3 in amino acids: CASSARPDNEQFF. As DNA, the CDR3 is TGTGCCAGCAGCGCCCGCCCAGACAATGAGCAGTTCTTC.

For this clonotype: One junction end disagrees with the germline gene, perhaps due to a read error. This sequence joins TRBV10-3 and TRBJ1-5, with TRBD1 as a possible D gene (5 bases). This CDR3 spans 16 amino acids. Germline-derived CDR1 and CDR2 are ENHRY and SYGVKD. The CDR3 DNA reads TGTGCCAGCAGTTACGACAGACACGTTAGCAAGCAGCCCCAGCATTTT. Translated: CASSYDRHVSKQPQHF.

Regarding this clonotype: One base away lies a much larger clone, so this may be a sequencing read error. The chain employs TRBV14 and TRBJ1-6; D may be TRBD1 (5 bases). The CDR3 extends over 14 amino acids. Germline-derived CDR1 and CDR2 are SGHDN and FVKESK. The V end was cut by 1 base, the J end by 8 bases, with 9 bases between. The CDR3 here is CASSQGGGYSPLHF. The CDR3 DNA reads TGTGCCAGCAGCCAAGGTGGGGGATATTCACCCCTCCACTTT.

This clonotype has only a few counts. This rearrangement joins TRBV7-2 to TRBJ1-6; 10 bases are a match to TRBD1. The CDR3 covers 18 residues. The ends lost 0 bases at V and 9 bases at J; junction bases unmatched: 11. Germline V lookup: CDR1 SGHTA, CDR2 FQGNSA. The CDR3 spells CASSLARGTGDHTSPLHF. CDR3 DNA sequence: TGTGCCAGCAGCTTAGCGCGCGGGACAGGGGATCATACTTCACCCCTCCACTTT.

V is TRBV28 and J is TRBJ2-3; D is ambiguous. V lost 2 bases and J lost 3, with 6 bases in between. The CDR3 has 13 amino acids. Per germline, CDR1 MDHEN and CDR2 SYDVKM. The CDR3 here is CASSLAWTDTQYF. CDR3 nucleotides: TGTGCCAGCAGTTTAGCCTGGACAGATACGCAGTATTTT.